The entry that follows covers one T cell receptor beta chain sequence. The antigen this receptor binds is unknown. Within one base of it there is no much larger clone, and no base qualities were kept. The data derive from a study of PD-L1 blockade in urothelial cancer (dated by TCRdb to the late 2010s). The study in broad terms: Every patient began therapy at some point between 2014 and 2015 and was given atezolizumab 1,200 mg intravenously every 3 weeks. Blood samples were analyzed 3 weeks after the start of treatment (second dose) and 6 weeks after the start of treatment. In the same patients, pretreatment tumors underwent whole exome sequencing and RNA sequencing in addition to TCR sequencing. Blood samples gave median yields of roughly 150,000 T cells and tens of thousands of unique TCRs, along with a median clonality of around 0.08. About nine tenths of the roughly 29 patients were identified as males with urothelial cancer of bladder origin, and a prior smoking history was reported by 18 of 29 patients. Durable clinical benefit meant progression-free survival longer than 6 months, and TCR features were also tested against progression-free and overall survival. Pretreatment blood TCR-seq was available for about 30 patients, at least one posttreatment blood collection was obtained for about 24 patients, and tumor TCR-seq was available for about 24 patients. The study was an exploratory multi-omic analysis of somatic, immune and clinical correlates of response to PD-L1 blockade with atezolizumab in urothelial cancer. Pretreatment tumor samples and matched peripheral blood, collected serially before and after atezolizumab treatment, underwent TCR sequencing. An ECOG performance status of 0 or 1 was recorded for the patients, and 0 to 3 prior chemotherapy regimens had been received by the patients. Several patients achieved durable clinical benefit and 20 did not. Study-level results and caveats: A pretreatment peripheral blood TCR clonality below the median was linked to improved progression-free and overall survival. Because the sample size was small (n of about 30) and many of the analyses were exploratory, the results are meant to be hypothesis-generating. Among patients with durable benefit, tumor-associated TCR clones showed greater expansion in peripheral blood 3 weeks after treatment started (n = 22, p = 0.022).

To estimate absolute template abundance from read counts, synthetic TCR analog templates were spiked into each PCR. TCRbeta CDR3 regions were amplified from genomic DNA with bias-controlled V and J gene primers using the immunoSEQ assay. Rearranged TCRbeta segments were sequenced at approximately 20X coverage. The original methods were these. Clustering was used to correct sequencing errors, and CDR3s were annotated against IMGT so that V, D and J genes could be assigned. Only productive TCRbeta rearrangements were used in downstream analyses, excluding out-of-frame or stop-codon sequences. To compute clonality, Shannon entropy was normalized by the log of the number of unique productive sequences and then subtracted from one. Clones differing between time points or between blood and tumor were identified by Fisher's exact test with Benjamini-Hochberg correction at adjusted p below 0.01. TCRdb mirrors the immuneACCESS table, restricted to in-frame sequences. Some clones are absent from its copies; in checked studies, under half trace to an unresolved V gene, and the reason for the others is unknown. V and J calls and clone size are those listed in that table; D and trimming were worked out from the DNA. This sample lists some 100,000 clones; around 90% were detected once. The ten largest clonotypes hold about 1% of the sample.

Sample time point, as interpreted from the label and publication: pretreatment peripheral blood. A total of some 30 patients with locally advanced or metastatic urothelial carcinoma, treated at Memorial Sloan Kettering on a trial protocol, made up the cohort. Peripheral blood mononuclear cells were collected pretreatment and during treatment, with between 1 and 8 total time points obtained per patient. The Qiagen DNeasy Blood extraction kit was used to purify genomic DNA from total PBMCs and tumor samples. PBMCs were collected pretreatment and during treatment, and were isolated and stored as previously described. This specimen was PBMCs, taken around atezolizumab (anti-PD-L1) treatment. This sequence originates from a woman aged 80 or older with urothelial cancer.

The encoded CDR3 is CASRGQGYPDTQYF. The DNA sequence reads TGTGCCAGCAGGGGACAGGGGTACCCAGATACGCAGTATTTT. In this chain, TRBV6-1 is recombined with TRBJ2-3; 10 junctional bases match TRBD1. The V end gives up 6 bases and the J end 4 bases, leaving 4 bases in the junction not matched to a gene. Taken from the germline V gene, the CDR1 and CDR2 loops are MNHNS and SASEGT. The CDR3 covers 14 residues, taking in both the cysteine and the phenylalanine. Of the read, only the CDR3 DNA is kept; its 42 bases are in frame from base 1.